A few counts support the clone carrying this TCR beta chain. What it binds is unknown. Two oligonucleotides, mixed equimolar, formed the beta constant-region primer covering TRBC1 and TRBC2. TCRdb used MiXCR to reprocess the UMI-ligation and nested PCR reads, holding one entry per CDR3 protein. The sample yields approximately 89,000 distinct CDR3 sequences, 7% to 8% seen once. The data originate from a study of naive and memory T cell subsets. Points from the study as a whole: Over 85% of naive TCR sequences appeared only once, unlike memory subsets. From naive to CM, EM and EMRA, diversity decreased and Gini increased.

Trimming cost V 6 bases and J 0 bases, with 11 bases left between them. This CDR3 has 13 residues. Germline CDR1 reads DFQATT; CDR2 reads SNEGSKA (reference sequence). This receptor was taken from a human donor in good health. The V call is TRBV20-1, the J call TRBJ1-1; the D is unclear. The sequenced sample consisted of central memory CD4+ T cells from blood. CDR3 DNA: TGCAGTGCCGCCGCCGGGGTGAACACTGAAGCTTTCTTT. Its protein is CSAAAGVNTEAFF.